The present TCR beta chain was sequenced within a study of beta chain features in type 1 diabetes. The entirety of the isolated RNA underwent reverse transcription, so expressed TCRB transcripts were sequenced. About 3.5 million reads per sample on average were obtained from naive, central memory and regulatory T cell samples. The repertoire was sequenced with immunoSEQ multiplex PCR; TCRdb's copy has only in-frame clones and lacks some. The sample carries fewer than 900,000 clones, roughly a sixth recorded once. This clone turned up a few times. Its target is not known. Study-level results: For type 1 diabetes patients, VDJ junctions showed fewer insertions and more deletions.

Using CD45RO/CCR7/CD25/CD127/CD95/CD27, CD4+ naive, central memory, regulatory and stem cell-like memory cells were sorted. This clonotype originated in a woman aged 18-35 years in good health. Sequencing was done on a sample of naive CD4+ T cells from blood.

CDR3 coding DNA: TGTGCCAGCAGCTTATTCATGGAGAACACTGAAGCTTTCTTT. Translation: CASSLFMENTEAFF. The chain has TRBV7-9 and TRBJ1-1; unclear D gene. The germline V gene encodes CDR1 SEHNR and CDR2 FQNEAQ (reference sequence). This CDR3 has 14 residues. The V gene lost 2 bases and the J gene lost 1 base, with 8 bases spanning the gap. Full variable domain (rest looked up from reference TRBV7-9 and TRBJ1-1): DTGVSQNPRHKITKRGQNVTFRCDPISEHNRLYWYRQTLGQGPEFLTYFQNEAQLEKSRLLSDRFSAERPKGSFSTLEIQRTEQGDSAMYLCASSLFMENTEAFFGQGTRLTVV.